A single sample is the source of the 9 T cell receptor beta chains below, sequenced in a study of blood T cell repertoires in COVID-19. Method: immunoSEQ multiplex PCR; TCRdb's copy keeps in-frame clones and lacks some. Here the sample spans 30,000 to 35,000 clones, 89% being singletons. The sequenced sample was peripheral blood. The receptors come from a woman in her forties with active or convalescent COVID-19.

The gene calls are TRBV28 and TRBJ2-7; possibly TRBD2 for D (7 bases). V lost 3 bases and J 1 base, leaving 16 bases between the germline ends. The length of the CDR3 is 16 residues. Per germline, CDR1 MDHEN and CDR2 SYDVKM. CDR3 in amino acids: CASSFPKQGGSYEQYF. The CDR3 DNA reads TGTGCCAGCAGTTTCCCCAAACAGGGAGGGTCCTACGAGCAGTACTTC.

This clone was seen a single time. J is TRBJ2-7 and V is TRBV6-1, with TRBD1 identical over 7 bases. Per the germline V gene, CDR1 is MNHNS and CDR2 is SASEGT. The junction had 5 bases not matched to a gene; V was cut back by 1 base and J by 5 bases. This CDR3 is 14 amino acids long. The CDR3, as DNA: TGTGCCAGCAGTGAAGTAGAGGGGGCCGACGAGCAGTACTTC. This gives the protein CASSEVEGADEQYF.

In its sample, this clone was seen a few times. The chain has TRBV7-9 and TRBJ2-3, with D maybe TRBD2 (6 bases). The CDR3 length is 16 residues. Between the trimmed V and J ends, which lost 5 bases and 5 bases, there was a span of 20 bases. Per germline, CDR1 SEHNR and CDR2 FQNEAQ (reference sequence). The CDR3 DNA is TGTGCCAGCAGCCGGGGTGTGAGCGGGCTGCTAGATACGCAGTATTTT. Translating gives CASSRGVSGLLDTQYF.

J is TRBJ2-2 and V is TRBV9; tentatively, D is TRBD1 (7 bases). The CDR3 has 15 residues. Germline V gene sequence: CDR1 SGDLS, CDR2 YYNGEE. Trimming stripped 0 bases from V and 4 bases from J, with 10 bases between. Here the CDR3 reads CASSVVQGGTGELFF. CDR3 in DNA: TGTGCCAGCAGCGTAGTGCAGGGGGGCACCGGGGAGCTGTTTTTT.

This clone was seen only a few times. The chain is built from TRBV19 and TRBJ1-2; D may be TRBD1 (6 bases). The CDR3 is made up of 14 amino acids. Looked up from germline, CDR1 is LNHDA and CDR2 is SQIVND (reference sequence). V dropped 6 bases and J dropped 3 bases, with 14 bases sitting between them. In DNA, the CDR3 is TGTGCCAGTAGGAGGTCTCGACAGGACTATGGCTACACCTTC. The encoded protein is CASRRSRQDYGYTF.

This chain joins TRBV5-6 and TRBJ2-1; D possibly corresponds to TRBD1 (5 bases). The germline CDR1 and CDR2 sequences are SGHDT and YYEEEE. With 2 bases removed from V and 4 bases from J, the gap between germline ends came to 10 bases. CDR3 size: 14 residues. CDR3 amino acids: CASSFPAGYNEQFF. CDR3 in DNA: TGTGCCAGCAGCTTCCCCGCAGGGTACAATGAGCAGTTCTTC.

The chain combines TRBV7-2 with TRBJ2-7; the match to TRBD2 covers 9 bases. Trimming took 5 bases from V and 1 from J; bases not matched to a gene: 9. This CDR3 region has 16 residues. Germline V gene lookup returns CDR1 SGHTA and CDR2 FQGNSA. CDR3 loop: CASSPTGGGGSYEQYF. The CDR3 DNA reads as TGTGCCAGCAGCCCGACTGGCGGGGGGGGGTCCTACGAGCAGTACTTC.

This rearrangement joins TRBV6-1 to TRBJ1-5; 7 nucleotides match TRBD1. The germline CDR1 and CDR2 sequences are MNHNS and SASEGT. This CDR3 is built from 17 residues. V lost 3 bases to trimming and J lost 1 base; unmatched junction nucleotides: 9. This CDR3 is CASSEATGTVSNQPQHF. For the CDR3, the DNA is TGTGCCAGCAGTGAGGCAACCGGGACAGTAAGCAATCAGCCCCAGCATTTT.

This chain uses TRBV29-1 with TRBJ2-1, with 12 bases aligning to TRBD2. Trimming at V came to 5 bases and at J to 7 bases, leaving 12 bases not matched to a gene. The CDR3 has 16 amino acids. Per germline, CDR1 SQVTM and CDR2 ANQGSEA. As DNA, the CDR3 is TGCAGCGTTTCTTATCTAGCGGGAGGGCCAAAAAATGAGCAGTTCTTC. Residues: CSVSYLAGGPKNEQFF.